Each of the 28 T cell receptor beta chains below was sequenced from the same sample in a study of T cells in localized non-small cell lung cancer. The assay was immunoSEQ multiplex PCR, and TCRdb's table has in-frame clones only and misses some. In the table there are 25,000 to 30,000 clones, 70% to 90% of which are singletons. The input for sequencing was peripheral blood, taken before any cancer treatment. The receptors here all came from a woman between 18 and 49 years old with stage I lung adenocarcinoma.

This clone was seen once. The V call is TRBV28, the J call TRBJ1-4; a weak D match, TRBD1 (6 bases). Germline values: CDR1 MDHEN, CDR2 SYDVKM. CDR3 length: 12 amino acids. The V and J ends lost 5 bases and 10 bases respectively, with 11 bases between them. CDR3: CASSLSDRKLFF. As DNA, the CDR3 is TGTGCCAGCAGTCTTTCGGACAGAAAACTGTTTTTT.

This CDR3 is CASSFRGRIYNEQFF. The CDR3, as DNA: TGTGCCAGCAGTTTTCGCGGGAGGATTTACAATGAGCAGTTCTTC. The rearrangement uses TRBV27 and TRBJ2-1; 8 bases fit TRBD2. The germline V gene has CDR1 MNHEY and CDR2 SMNVEV (reference sequence). The CDR3 extends over 15 amino acids. The V gene end was trimmed by 3 bases and the J gene end by 4 bases; junction bases not matched to a gene: 5.

The chain employs TRBV11-2 and TRBJ2-7, with 7 bases identical to TRBD1. Germline CDR1 is SGHAT and CDR2 is FQNNGV. With V trimmed by 3 bases and J by 3 bases, 5 bases remained unmatched. The length of the CDR3 is 14 residues. For the CDR3, the DNA is TGTGCCAGCAGCTTTGACAGGGTTATCTACGAGCAGTACTTC. It translates to CASSFDRVIYEQYF.

This chain joins TRBV18 and TRBJ1-3; maybe TRBD1 (6 bases). The CDR3 length is 14 residues. Between the trimmed V and J ends, which lost 3 bases and 1 base, there was a span of 7 bases. Germline V gene lookup returns CDR1 KGHSH and CDR2 LQKENI. The CDR3 DNA reads as TGTGCCAGCTCACCCCAGGGGTCTGGAAACACCATATATTTT. It codes for CASSPQGSGNTIYF. The full variable domain, with the rest looked up from reference TRBV18 and TRBJ1-3, is NAGVMQNPRHLVRRRGQEARLRCSPMKGHSHVYWYRQLPEEGLKFMVYLQKENIIDESGMPKERFSAEFPKEGPSILRIQQVVRGDSAAYFCASSPQGSGNTIYFGEGSWLTVV.

The chain is built from TRBV19 and TRBJ1-5, with 7 nucleotides matching TRBD1. The CDR3 extends over 15 amino acids. The trim removed 5 bases at V and 1 base at J, leaving 5 bases unmatched. Germline V gene sequence: CDR1 LNHDA, CDR2 SQIVND (reference sequence). The CDR3 reads CASSARGESNQPQHF. In DNA form, the CDR3 reads TGTGCCAGTAGTGCCAGGGGGGAGAGCAATCAGCCCCAGCATTTT.

The chain has TRBV19 and TRBJ2-2; D is undetermined. Germline CDR1 is LNHDA and CDR2 is SQIVND (reference sequence). V lost 7 bases, J lost 4 bases, and 7 bases lay in between. The CDR3 has 12 residues. The CDR3: CASNPSTGELFF. The CDR3 DNA is TGTGCCAGTAACCCCAGCACCGGGGAGCTGTTTTTT.

This clone has only a few counts. V is TRBV27 and J is TRBJ1-2, with D possibly TRBD1 on 5 matching bases. The length of the CDR3 is 18 residues. Germline-derived CDR1 and CDR2 are MNHEY and SMNVEV (reference sequence). With 0 bases removed from V and 4 bases from J, the gap between germline ends came to 21 bases. CDR3 in amino acids: CASSLSVLAGRLGYGYTF. The CDR3 DNA follows: TGTGCCAGCAGTTTATCGGTATTGGCAGGGCGGCTTGGCTATGGCTACACCTTC.

The chain has TRBV6-5 and TRBJ2-1, with D possibly TRBD2 on 5 matching bases. Germline V CDR1 and CDR2: MNHEY, SVGAGI. The CDR3 loop spans 15 amino acids. V was trimmed by 6 bases and J by 6 bases, leaving 18 bases between them. The CDR3: CASSLAEEGFNEQFF. In DNA, the CDR3 is TGTGCCAGCAGCCTAGCTGAGGAAGGTTTCAATGAGCAGTTCTTC.

This clone was counted a few times. This chain's CDR3 is CASSLTDYGYTF. CDR3 DNA: TGTGCCAGCAGCTTGACAGACTATGGCTACACCTTC. This chain uses TRBV5-5 with TRBJ1-2; D not certain. The CDR3 is made up of 12 amino acids. CDR1 and CDR2 from the germline V gene are SGHKS and YYEKEE (reference sequence). V lost 1 base, J lost 3 bases, and 4 bases lay in between.

There are a few counts of this clone. The genes are TRBV19 and TRBJ2-1; the match to TRBD2 covers 13 bases. The CDR3 extends over 18 amino acids. V dropped 4 bases and J dropped 0; count of bases not matched to a gene: 6. The germline V gene encodes CDR1 LNHDA and CDR2 SQIVND (reference sequence). This CDR3 reads CASSKGLAGPYSYNEQFF. In DNA, the CDR3 is TGTGCCAGTAGTAAGGGACTAGCGGGGCCTTACTCCTACAATGAGCAGTTCTTC.

This chain connects TRBV10-3 to TRBJ2-3, with TRBD2 as a possible D gene (5 bases). Per germline, CDR1 ENHRY and CDR2 SYGVKD. The CDR3 runs to 17 residues. V was shortened by 6 bases and J by 2 bases, with 21 bases between the two germline ends. The CDR3 coding sequence is TGTGCCATCAGGGAAACCGGGAACCTTAGATCCACAGATACGCAGTATTTT. Translation gives CAIRETGNLRSTDTQYF.

The gene calls are TRBV9 and TRBJ1-3; D ambiguous. CDR3 length: 18 residues. V shed 0 bases and J shed 0 bases, with 16 bases lying between them. Germline V CDR1 and CDR2: SGDLS, YYNGEE. In DNA, the CDR3 is TGTGCCAGCAGCGTAGGAGCTCGGAGCGGAATCTCTGGAAACACCATATATTTT. Translated, it gives CASSVGARSGISGNTIYF.

J is TRBJ1-1 and V is TRBV7-2; D call uncertain. The CDR3 length is 13 residues. Germline V gene sequence: CDR1 SGHTA, CDR2 FQGNSA. The ends were cut back, 3 bases at V and 6 bases at J, with 11 bases in the middle. CDR3 coding DNA: TGTGCCAGCAGCTTTGACCGGGCGGCTGAAGCTTTCTTT. Translated: CASSFDRAAEAFF.

This rearrangement joins TRBV27 to TRBJ1-4; no firm D call. There are 13 residues in the CDR3. The germline V gene has CDR1 MNHEY and CDR2 SMNVEV (reference sequence). Trimming removed 3 bases at V and 8 bases at J, with 10 bases between. Here the CDR3 reads CASSFASDEKLFF. As DNA, the CDR3 is TGTGCCAGCAGTTTTGCTTCCGACGAAAAACTGTTTTTT.

The rearrangement links TRBV7-9 to TRBJ1-1; D call uncertain. Germline CDR1 reads SEHNR; CDR2 reads FQNEAQ (reference sequence). The CDR3 extends over 11 amino acids. Trimming removed 4 bases from V and 7 bases from J, with 7 bases in between. This CDR3 reads CASSSLLEAFF. The CDR3 coding sequence is TGTGCCAGCAGCTCCTTACTTGAAGCTTTCTTT.

The chain recombines TRBV29-1 with TRBJ2-1, with TRBD1 identical over 8 bases. This CDR3 is 15 amino acids long. Per germline, CDR1 SQVTM and CDR2 ANQGSEA. The junction had 11 bases not matched to a gene; V was cut back by 6 bases and J by 4 bases. CDR3 loop: CSVQGGDRLYNEQFF. The DNA of the CDR3 is TGCAGCGTCCAAGGAGGGGACAGGCTTTACAATGAGCAGTTCTTC.

This chain links TRBV10-2 with TRBJ2-1; D possibly corresponds to TRBD1 (5 bases). From germline, CDR1 is WSHSY and CDR2 SAAADI. There are 12 residues in the CDR3. Trimming cost V 4 bases and J 8 bases, with 9 bases left between them. The CDR3 DNA sequence: TGCGCCAGCAGTGCAGGGCTCCATGAGCAGTTCTTC. Translating gives CASSAGLHEQFF.

The chain is built from TRBV7-9 and TRBJ1-1, with TRBD1 matching 9 bases. The CDR3 covers 17 residues. The V gene's germline CDR1 is SEHNR and CDR2 FQNEAQ (reference sequence). J gave up 2 bases and V 5 bases, and 12 bases lay outside the gene matches. This CDR3 is CASSPRTGESVNTEAFF. The CDR3 nucleotides are TGTGCCAGCAGCCCCCGGACAGGGGAGAGTGTAAACACTGAAGCTTTCTTT.

This rearrangement joins TRBV18 to TRBJ2-7; no reliable D call. The CDR3 contains 20 residues. Trimming cost V 0 bases and J 0 bases, with 24 bases left between them. Germline CDR1 and CDR2: KGHSH and LQKENI. The CDR3: CASSPPGSARRSLFSYEQYF. The CDR3 DNA follows: TGTGCCAGCTCACCACCGGGGTCCGCCCGACGGTCTCTTTTCTCCTACGAGCAGTACTTC.

The chain is built from TRBV11-2 and TRBJ1-4, with TRBD1 as a possible D gene (6 bases). Germline V CDR1 and CDR2: SGHAT, FQNNGV. Trimming stripped 4 bases from V and 5 bases from J, with 17 bases between. The CDR3 covers 16 residues. The CDR3 sequence: CASSSRIQGLNEKLFF. The CDR3 DNA sequence: TGTGCCAGCAGCTCAAGGATACAGGGCCTCAATGAAAAACTGTTTTTT.

The CDR3 coding sequence is TGTGCCATCAGTGAGTTGACTGGGACAGGGGGCGAGCAGTACTTC. This translates into CAISELTGTGGEQYF. The chain recombines TRBV10-3 with TRBJ2-7; TRBD1 agrees at 11 bases. The CDR3 spans 15 residues. V trimming: 1 base; J trimming: 6 bases; junction bases outside the gene matches: 5. CDR1 and CDR2 (germline): ENHRY, SYGVKD.

The chain is built from TRBV4-1 and TRBJ2-4; the D is unclear. This CDR3 spans 13 amino acids. V was trimmed by 0 bases and J by 5 bases, leaving 5 bases between them. Germline V CDR1 and CDR2: MGHRA, YSYEKL. CDR3 sequence (DNA): TGCGCCAGCAGCCAAGATACCGAAAACATTCAGTACTTC. Amino acids: CASSQDTENIQYF.

The chain employs TRBV7-9 and TRBJ1-2, with unresolved D. Germline V lookup: CDR1 SEHNR, CDR2 FQNEAQ (reference sequence). The CDR3 totals 16 residues. Trimming removed 5 bases at V and 0 bases at J, with 16 bases between. DNA for the CDR3: TGTGCCAGCAGCGCTTTGACACCAATCGCTAACTATGGCTACACCTTC. Protein: CASSALTPIANYGYTF. The whole variable domain, remainder taken from reference TRBV7-9 and TRBJ1-2, is DTGVSQNPRHKITKRGQNVTFRCDPISEHNRLYWYRQTLGQGPEFLTYFQNEAQLEKSRLLSDRFSAERPKGSFSTLEIQRTEQGDSAMYLCASSALTPIANYGYTFGSGTRLTVV.

A single count supports this clone. The chain joins TRBV7-2 to TRBJ1-3; D remains ambiguous. The CDR3 spans 15 residues. Looked up from germline, CDR1 is SGHTA and CDR2 is FQGNSA. V was trimmed by 5 bases and J by 0 bases, leaving 11 bases between them. DNA for the CDR3: TGTGCCAGCAGCCAAGAACTGGGCTCTGGAAACACCATATATTTT. It specifies CASSQELGSGNTIYF.

The chain combines TRBV4-1 with TRBJ2-3; TRBD2 matches at 16 bases. In germline, CDR1 is MGHRA, CDR2 YSYEKL. V trimming: 2 bases; J trimming: 4 bases; junction bases outside the gene matches: 9. The length of the CDR3 is 19 residues. CDR3 protein: CASSQTGTSGRGGADTQYF. The DNA for the CDR3 is TGCGCCAGCAGCCAAACCGGGACTAGCGGGAGGGGAGGCGCAGATACGCAGTATTTT.

The V call is TRBV10-2, the J call TRBJ2-1, with D perhaps TRBD1 or TRBD2 (5 bases each). Between the trimmed V and J ends, which lost 2 bases and 6 bases, there was a span of 14 bases. This CDR3 spans 15 amino acids. Germline V gives CDR1 WSHSY, CDR2 SAAADI. In DNA, the CDR3 is TGCGCCAGCAGTGAGGGGGGACCCGAGTTCAATGAGCAGTTCTTC. This translates into CASSEGGPEFNEQFF.

The gene calls are TRBV9 and TRBJ1-1; no reliable D call. Looked up from germline, CDR1 is SGDLS and CDR2 is YYNGEE. The ends were cut back, 0 bases at V and 5 bases at J, with 5 bases in the middle. This CDR3 comprises 12 residues. The CDR3 nucleotides are TGTGCCAGCAGCGTAGGGGTAACTGAAGCTTTCTTT. Translating it yields CASSVGVTEAFF.

The chain joins TRBV10-2 to TRBJ1-4, with D possibly matching TRBD1 (5 bases). Germline CDR1 and CDR2: WSHSY and SAAADI. V shed 4 bases and J shed 10 bases, with 10 bases lying between them. This CDR3 region has 12 residues. CDR3 loop: CASSGGDGKLFF. CDR3 nucleotide sequence: TGCGCCAGCAGTGGGGGGGACGGAAAACTGTTTTTT.